This T cell receptor (beta chain) emerged from a study of graft-versus-host responses after intestinal transplantation. Study context: Induction using anti-thymocyte globulin, followed by tacrolimus and steroids for two to three years, was given to all recipients. Regarding the study as a whole: Recipient marrow showed GvH clones, some seen first in ileum or blood.

V was pared by 6 bases and J by 3 bases, with 11 bases between. The CDR3 consists of 13 residues. Germline CDR1 MNHNS, CDR2 SASEGT. The protocol was immunoSEQ multiplex PCR, while the TCRdb copy is restricted to in-frame clones and leaves out a portion. The repertoire includes tens of thousands of clones, roughly 91% of them detected once, and 0.34% sits in the top ten. Remarks on this clone: Its antigen is not known.

The V and J genes are TRBV6-1 and TRBJ1-2; a possible D gene is TRBD1 (6 bases). The sequence was obtained from a human donor who received an intestinal transplant. Sequenced material: unstimulated CD4+ T cells sorted from spleen or lymph node cells, taken before intestinal transplant. CDR3 amino acids: CASRARGYYGYTF. CDR3 in DNA: TGTGCCAGCAGAGCCAGGGGATACTATGGCTACACCTTC.